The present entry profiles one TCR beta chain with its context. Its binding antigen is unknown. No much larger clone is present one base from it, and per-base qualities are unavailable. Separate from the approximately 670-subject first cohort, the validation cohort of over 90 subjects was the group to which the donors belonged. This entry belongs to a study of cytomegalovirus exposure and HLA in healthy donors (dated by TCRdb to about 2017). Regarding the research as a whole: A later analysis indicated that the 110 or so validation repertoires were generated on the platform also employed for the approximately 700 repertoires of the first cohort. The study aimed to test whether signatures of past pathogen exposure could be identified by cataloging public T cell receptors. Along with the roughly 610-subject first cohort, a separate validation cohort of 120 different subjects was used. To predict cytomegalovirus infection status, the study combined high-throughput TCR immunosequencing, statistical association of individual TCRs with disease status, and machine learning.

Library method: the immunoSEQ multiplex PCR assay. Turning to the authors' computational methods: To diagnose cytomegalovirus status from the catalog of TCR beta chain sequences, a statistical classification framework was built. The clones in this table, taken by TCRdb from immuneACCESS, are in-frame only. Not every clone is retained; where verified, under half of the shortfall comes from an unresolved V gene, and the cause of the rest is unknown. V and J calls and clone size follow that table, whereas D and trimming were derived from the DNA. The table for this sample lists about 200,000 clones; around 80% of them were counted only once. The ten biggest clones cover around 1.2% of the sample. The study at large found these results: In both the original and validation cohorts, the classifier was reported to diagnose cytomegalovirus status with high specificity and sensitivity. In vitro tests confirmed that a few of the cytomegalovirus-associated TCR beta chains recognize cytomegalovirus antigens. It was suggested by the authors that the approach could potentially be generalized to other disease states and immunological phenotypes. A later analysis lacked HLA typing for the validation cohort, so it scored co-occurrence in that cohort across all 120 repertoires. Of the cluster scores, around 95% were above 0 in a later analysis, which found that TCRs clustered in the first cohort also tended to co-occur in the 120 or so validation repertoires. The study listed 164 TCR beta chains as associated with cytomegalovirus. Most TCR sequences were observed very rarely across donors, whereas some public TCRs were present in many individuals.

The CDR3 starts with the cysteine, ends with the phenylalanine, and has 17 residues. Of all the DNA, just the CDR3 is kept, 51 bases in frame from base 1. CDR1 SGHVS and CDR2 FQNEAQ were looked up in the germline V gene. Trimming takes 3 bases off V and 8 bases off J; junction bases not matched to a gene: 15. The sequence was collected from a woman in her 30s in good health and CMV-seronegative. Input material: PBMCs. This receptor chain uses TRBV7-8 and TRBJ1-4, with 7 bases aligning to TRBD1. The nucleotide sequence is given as TGTGCCAGCAGCTTGGTCCGGGACAGACTCTTCGGGGAAAAACTGTTTTTT. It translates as CASSLVRDRLFGEKLFF.